The source of this T cell receptor (beta chain) is a study of blood T cell repertoires in COVID-19. Study context: Sites in the United States, Italy and Spain provided acute and convalescent COVID-19 samples. Nucleic acid was either cDNA or gDNA, and it came from T cells, B-cell-depleted T cells, or PBMCs.

Measured with immunoSEQ multiplex PCR; TCRdb has only the in-frame clones, and not every one. Of about 220,000 clones in the sample, about 80% were seen once. Germline assignment: CDR1 SEHNR and CDR2 FQNEAQ (reference sequence). V shed 8 bases, J shed 7 bases, and the junction held 11 bases outside the gene matches. The length of the CDR3 is 14 residues. Recruitment covered over 20 US areas and drew participants whose ages spanned roughly 18 to 95 years. Assignment of participants to cohorts was predicated upon participant-reported clinical history. The chain carries TRBV7-9 and TRBJ1-2; TRBD1 aligns across 9 bases. Sample: PBMCs or T cells enriched from blood (not recorded which). The sequence was obtained from a woman aged 40 to 55 with acute COVID-19. Written as DNA, the CDR3 is TGTGCCAGCTCCCCGGGACAGGGATTAGGTGGCTACACCTTC. It specifies CASSPGQGLGGYTF.